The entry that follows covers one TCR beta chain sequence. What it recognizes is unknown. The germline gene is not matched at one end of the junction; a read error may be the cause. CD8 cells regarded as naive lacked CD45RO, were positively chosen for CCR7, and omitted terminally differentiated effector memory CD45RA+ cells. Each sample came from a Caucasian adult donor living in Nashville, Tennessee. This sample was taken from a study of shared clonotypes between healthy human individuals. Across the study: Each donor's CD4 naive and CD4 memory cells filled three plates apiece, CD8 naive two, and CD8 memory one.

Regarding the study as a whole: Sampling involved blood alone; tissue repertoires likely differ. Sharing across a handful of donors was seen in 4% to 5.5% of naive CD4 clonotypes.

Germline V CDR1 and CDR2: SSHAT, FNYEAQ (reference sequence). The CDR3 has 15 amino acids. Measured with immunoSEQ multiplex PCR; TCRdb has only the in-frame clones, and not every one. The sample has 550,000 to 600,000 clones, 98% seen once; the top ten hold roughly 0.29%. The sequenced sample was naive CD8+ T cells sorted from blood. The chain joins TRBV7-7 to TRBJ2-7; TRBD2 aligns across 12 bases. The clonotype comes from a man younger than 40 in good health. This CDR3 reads CASSPGLAGPNEQYF. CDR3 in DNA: TGTGCTAGCAGCCCCGGACTAGCGGGACCTAACGAGCAGTACTTC.